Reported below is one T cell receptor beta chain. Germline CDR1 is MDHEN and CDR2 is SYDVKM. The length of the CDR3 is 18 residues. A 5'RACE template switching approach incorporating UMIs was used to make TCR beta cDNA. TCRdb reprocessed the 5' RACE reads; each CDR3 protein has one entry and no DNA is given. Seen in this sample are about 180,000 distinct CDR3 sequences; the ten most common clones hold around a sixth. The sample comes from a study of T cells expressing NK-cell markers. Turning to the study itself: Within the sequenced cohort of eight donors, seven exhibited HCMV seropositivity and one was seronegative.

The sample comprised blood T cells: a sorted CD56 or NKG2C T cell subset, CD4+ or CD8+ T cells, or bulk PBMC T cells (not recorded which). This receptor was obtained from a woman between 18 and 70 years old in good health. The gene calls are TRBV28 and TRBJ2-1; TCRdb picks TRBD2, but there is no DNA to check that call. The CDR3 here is CASRTFIPGLAGYNEQFF.